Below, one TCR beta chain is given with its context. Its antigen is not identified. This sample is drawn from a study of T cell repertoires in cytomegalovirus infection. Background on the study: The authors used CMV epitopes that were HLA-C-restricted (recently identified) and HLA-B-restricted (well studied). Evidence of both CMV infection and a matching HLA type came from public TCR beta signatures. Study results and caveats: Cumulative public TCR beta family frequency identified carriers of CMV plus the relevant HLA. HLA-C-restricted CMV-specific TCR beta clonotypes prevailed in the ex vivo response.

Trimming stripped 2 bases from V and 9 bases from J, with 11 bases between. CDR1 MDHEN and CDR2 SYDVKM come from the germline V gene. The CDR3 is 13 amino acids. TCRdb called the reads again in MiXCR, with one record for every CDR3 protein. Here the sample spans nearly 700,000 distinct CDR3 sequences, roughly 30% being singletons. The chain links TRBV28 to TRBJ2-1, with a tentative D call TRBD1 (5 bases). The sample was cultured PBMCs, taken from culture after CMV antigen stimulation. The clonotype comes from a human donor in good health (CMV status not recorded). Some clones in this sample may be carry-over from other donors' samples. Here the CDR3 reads CASSLRTFGEQFF. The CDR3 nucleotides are TGTGCCAGCAGTTTACGGACATTCGGTGAGCAGTTCTTC.